This T cell receptor beta chain emerged from a study of OX40 agonist ivuxolimab in advanced cancers. For the study at large: Every 2 weeks, patients received ivuxolimab intravenously, dosed at 0.01 to 10 mg/kg. Mean age approximately 59 years, range 23 to 79; around 80% male. Partial response was recorded in three patients: one hepatocellular carcinoma and two cutaneous melanoma cases. Findings of the study overall: CD4+ and CD8+ blood T cells expanded clonally by week 6 at 0.1 to 3.0 mg/kg.

The germline CDR1 and CDR2 sequences are SEHNR and FQNEAQ (reference sequence). The V end lost 6 bases, the J end lost 1 base, and 18 bases lay between the germline ends. The CDR3 consists of 16 residues. Using immunoSEQ multiplex PCR, the repertoire was profiled, and TCRdb retains in-frame clones only, with some absent. This sample yields tens of thousands of clones, of which around 88% are seen a single time; 2.5% to 3.5% belongs to the top ten. Remarks on this clone: Antigen unknown.

The origin of this receptor is an adult with an advanced solid tumor such as melanoma, head and neck, liver or kidney cancer. Source: CD4+ or CD8+ T cells sorted from blood, taken in a trial of the OX40 agonist ivuxolimab. V gene TRBV7-9 combines with J gene TRBJ1-1; a possible D gene is TRBD1 (6 bases). CDR3: CASRTPTGWRNTEAFF. CDR3 DNA: TGTGCCAGCAGGACCCCCACAGGGTGGAGGAACACTGAAGCTTTCTTT.